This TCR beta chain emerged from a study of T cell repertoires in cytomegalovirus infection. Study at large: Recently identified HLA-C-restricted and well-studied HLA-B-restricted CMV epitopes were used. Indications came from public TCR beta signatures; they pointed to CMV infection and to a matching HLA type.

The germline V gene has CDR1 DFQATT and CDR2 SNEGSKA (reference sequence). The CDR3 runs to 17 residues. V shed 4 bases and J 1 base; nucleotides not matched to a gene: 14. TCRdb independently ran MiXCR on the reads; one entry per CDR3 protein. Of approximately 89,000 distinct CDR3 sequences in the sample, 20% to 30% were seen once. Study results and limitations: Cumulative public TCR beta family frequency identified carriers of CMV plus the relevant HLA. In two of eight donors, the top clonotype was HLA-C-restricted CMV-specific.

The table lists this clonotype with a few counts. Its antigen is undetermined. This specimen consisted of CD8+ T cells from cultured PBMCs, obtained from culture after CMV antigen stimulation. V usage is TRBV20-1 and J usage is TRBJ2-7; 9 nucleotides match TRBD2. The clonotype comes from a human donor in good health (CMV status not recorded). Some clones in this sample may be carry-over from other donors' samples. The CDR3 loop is CSATSGVGGRESYEQYF. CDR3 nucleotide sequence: TGCAGTGCTACCAGCGGGGTCGGCGGGAGGGAATCCTACGAGCAGTACTTC.